Presented here are 27 T cell receptor beta chains from one specimen sequenced in a study of human T cells and chemical hapten exposure. Via MiXCR, TCRdb re-called the RACE reads, giving one row per CDR3 protein. The sample includes some 80,000 distinct CDR3 sequences, around a tenth seen only once; the top ten take roughly 4.2%. As for time point: patch test 1, 2 weeks after DPC sensitization. Sample treatment: therapeutic diphenylcyclopropenone sensitization with weekly scalp DPC. The source was whole blood, collected in connection with sensitization to the hapten diphenylcyclopropenone (DPC). Source of these receptors: a woman between 50 and 59 years old with alopecia areata. Some clones in this sample may be carry-over from other donors' samples.

In its sample, this clonotype was seen a few times. V is TRBV6-5 and J is TRBJ2-3, with TRBD2 as a possible D gene (5 bases). Trimming cost V 5 bases and J 2 bases, with 20 bases left between them. The germline V gene encodes CDR1 MNHEY and CDR2 SVGAGI. There are 17 residues in the CDR3. In DNA form, the CDR3 reads TGTGCCAGCAGTGACCCCCGGGGAAGTAAGGCCACAGATACGCAGTATTTT. It specifies CASSDPRGSKATDTQYF.

This clonotype was detected only a few times. This chain links TRBV7-3 with TRBJ2-1; D possibly corresponds to TRBD2 (6 bases). Germline loops: CDR1 SGHTA, CDR2 FQGTGA. V dropped 4 bases and J dropped 2 bases, with 18 bases sitting between them. The CDR3 loop spans 17 amino acids. The CDR3 protein is CASSSQGGSGPYNEQFF. The CDR3 DNA is TGTGCCAGCAGCTCCCAAGGAGGTAGCGGCCCCTACAATGAGCAGTTCTTC.

Ten or more counts support this clonotype. At one boundary the junction diverges from the germline segment, which might be a read error. The chain carries TRBV20-1 and TRBJ1-2, with D possibly matching TRBD1 (6 bases). Germline V CDR1 and CDR2: DFQATT, SNEGSKA (reference sequence). The CDR3 is made up of 14 amino acids. The CDR3 coding sequence is TGCAGTACTAGGGGGGGGGAATCCCTCCGCGGCTACACCTTC. Amino acid sequence: CSTRGGESLRGYTF.

This rearrangement joins TRBV6-5 to TRBJ2-4; 13 bases map to TRBD2. The CDR3 loop spans 16 amino acids. The germline V gene encodes CDR1 MNHEY and CDR2 SVGAGI. J lost 7 bases, V lost 5 bases, and 8 bases had no gene match. CDR3 residues: CASSTSGRGPGNIQYF. As DNA, the CDR3 is TGTGCCAGCAGTACTAGCGGGAGGGGGCCGGGGAACATTCAGTACTTC.

This clonotype is classed as medium-sized (0.01 to 0.1%). This chain connects TRBV11-3 to TRBJ2-7; D not resolved. This CDR3 region has 13 residues. Trimming removed 1 base from V and 4 bases from J, with 8 bases in between. Per the germline V gene, CDR1 is SGHNT and CDR2 is YENEEA. As DNA, the CDR3 is TGTGCCAGCAGCTTAGTGAAGTGGTACGAGCAGTACTTC. Translation: CASSLVKWYEQYF.

The V gene is TRBV9, the J gene TRBJ2-6; D unclear. Germline V CDR1 and CDR2: SGDLS, YYNGEE. V was cut by 4 bases and J by 1 base, with 0 bases left in between. This CDR3 region has 12 residues. DNA of the CDR3: TGTGCCAGCAGCTCTGGGGCCAACGTCCTGACTTTC. Translated, it gives CASSSGANVLTF.

The sample holds a few counts of this clonotype. The rearrangement joins TRBV7-9 to TRBJ2-2; TRBD2 might be the D (5 bases). Germline V gene data show CDR1 as SEHNR and CDR2 as FQNEAQ (reference sequence). Trimming left V 5 bases short and J 0 bases short, with 13 bases between. This CDR3 has 16 residues. The CDR3 region is CASSLHPGSNTGELFF. The CDR3 DNA reads TGTGCCAGCAGCCTGCACCCGGGATCGAACACCGGGGAGCTGTTTTTT.

This clonotype was found many times. The CDR3 DNA follows: TGTGCCAGCTCACCCTCAGCGTCAGCCTACGAGCAGTACTTC. Amino acids: CASSPSASAYEQYF. The V gene is TRBV18, the J gene TRBJ2-7; D ambiguous. Trimming shortened V by 3 bases and J by 2 bases, and 11 bases separated the two germline ends. The CDR3 is 14 residues long. The germline V gene encodes CDR1 KGHSH and CDR2 LQKENI.

In this sample, this clonotype turned up a few times. The chain recombines TRBV2 with TRBJ1-1, with 8 bases lining up with TRBD1. Germline-derived CDR1 and CDR2 are SNHLY and FYNNEI. V gave up 6 bases and J gave up 1 base; unmatched junction bases: 4. The CDR3 extends over 14 amino acids. The CDR3 bases are TGTGCCAGCAGGGCAGGGGGCGCGAACACTGAAGCTTTCTTT. Its protein product is CASRAGGANTEAFF.

This sequence joins TRBV6-1 and TRBJ1-5, with D possibly being TRBD1 (6 bases). Germline V lookup: CDR1 MNHNS, CDR2 SASEGT. The ends were cut back, 6 bases at V and 7 bases at J, with 19 bases in the middle. The CDR3 runs 15 residues. DNA for the CDR3: TGTGCCAGCAGGCAGGGGTGGGTGGAAAACCAGCCCCAGCATTTT. Translated: CASRQGWVENQPQHF.

This clonotype was counted many times. This rearrangement joins TRBV14 to TRBJ1-1, with a tentative D call TRBD1 (5 bases). V lost 5 bases and J lost 4, with 11 bases in between. CDR1 SGHDN and CDR2 FVKESK come from the germline V gene. CDR3 length: 13 amino acids. CDR3 in DNA: TGTGCCAGCAGCGGGACCGCCGTCACTGAAGCTTTCTTT. It yields the protein CASSGTAVTEAFF. Together with reference TRBV14 and TRBJ1-1, the CDR3 gives the full variable domain: EAGVTQFPSHSVIEKGQTVTLRCDPISGHDNLYWYRRVMGKEIKFLLHFVKESKQDESGMPNNRFLAERTGGTYSTLKVQPAELEDSGVYFCASSGTAVTEAFFGQGTRLTVV.

This clonotype turned up a few times. The rearrangement joins TRBV12-5 to TRBJ2-1; 8 bases line up with TRBD2. The V gene end was trimmed by 2 bases and the J gene end by 10 bases; junction bases not matched to a gene: 10. The germline V gene has CDR1 LGHNT and CDR2 FRNRAP. This CDR3 has 15 residues. DNA of the CDR3: TGTGCTAGTGGTTTGACAAGCGGGAGACTTTTGGAGCAGTTCTTC. This gives the protein CASGLTSGRLLEQFF.

This clonotype was recorded a few times. The junction shows a germline mismatch at one end, possibly a read error. This chain links TRBV20-1 with TRBJ1-4; D may be TRBD1 (5 bases). This CDR3 has 12 residues. In germline, CDR1 is DFQATT, CDR2 SNEGSKA (reference sequence). The DNA of the CDR3 is TGCAGTGCTAGAGACCGGGACCAGCGCACCCTTTTT. It specifies CSARDRDQRTLF.

This chain joins TRBV20-1 and TRBJ2-5; D possibly corresponds to TRBD2 (5 bases). This CDR3 is built from 13 residues. Per the germline V gene, CDR1 is DFQATT and CDR2 is SNEGSKA (reference sequence). Trimming took 2 bases from V and 4 from J, leaving 11 bases between them. Written as DNA, the CDR3 is TGCAGTGCTAGATCGTACGAGGGAGAGACCCAGTACTTC. Translated: CSARSYEGETQYF.

The chain combines TRBV28 with TRBJ2-7; 8 nucleotides agree with TRBD2. CDR3 length: 15 residues. Trimming removed 5 bases from V and 0 bases from J; junction bases left unmatched: 6. Germline V gene lookup returns CDR1 MDHEN and CDR2 SYDVKM. The CDR3 protein is CASSTSGTSSYEQYF. CDR3 DNA: TGTGCCAGCAGTACCTCCGGGACTAGCTCCTACGAGCAGTACTTC. Variable domain in full (rest from reference TRBV28 and TRBJ2-7): DVKVTQSSRYLVKRTGEKVFLECVQDMDHENMFWYRQDPGLGLRLIYFSYDVKMKEKGDIPEGYSVSREKKERFSLILESASTNQTSMYLCASSTSGTSSYEQYFGPGTRLTVT.

A word on this clonotype: At one boundary the junction diverges from the germline segment, which might be a read error. This chain uses TRBV5-1 with TRBJ1-1; 9 nucleotides match TRBD1. The CDR3 has 17 residues. Looked up from germline, CDR1 is SGHRS and CDR2 is YFSETQ. The CDR3 sequence is CASSWGPDRGMKTEAFF. For the CDR3, the DNA is TGCGCCAGCAGCTGGGGTCCTGACAGGGGGATGAAGACTGAAGCTTTCTTT.

This clonotype was counted at least ten times. CDR3 region: CASSSGGNSPLHF. The CDR3 DNA is TGTGCCAGCAGTTCAGGGGGGAATTCACCCCTCCACTTT. The chain is built from TRBV12-3 or TRBV12-4 and TRBJ1-6; 7 bases are a match to TRBD1. The ends lost 4 bases at V and 7 bases at J; junction bases unmatched: 1. This CDR3 spans 13 amino acids.

This clonotype was observed a few times. This chain joins TRBV7-9 and TRBJ2-6, with a possible D match to TRBD1 (5 bases). Per the germline V gene, CDR1 is SEHNR and CDR2 is FQNEAQ (reference sequence). The CDR3 runs 16 residues. V gave up 3 bases and J gave up 2 bases, with 11 bases separating them. CDR3 amino acids: CASSFDGHTGANVLTF. As DNA, the CDR3 is TGTGCCAGCAGCTTCGATGGACACACTGGGGCCAACGTCCTGACTTTC.

V and J are TRBV12-3 or TRBV12-4 and TRBJ2-3, with TRBD2 matching 9 bases. This CDR3 has 15 amino acids. The V and J ends lost 5 bases and 0 bases, in that order; junction bases with no gene match: 3. The CDR3 nucleotides are TGTGCCAGCAGTCCGCGGGGGGGCAGCACAGATACGCAGTATTTT. It specifies CASSPRGGSTDTQYF.

The chain has TRBV13 and TRBJ2-7; 7 nucleotides agree with TRBD2. Per germline, CDR1 PRHDT and CDR2 FYEKMQ (reference sequence). This CDR3 is built from 15 residues. V lost 5 bases and J lost 2; bases outside the gene matches: 9. The CDR3 coding sequence is TGTGCCAGCAGCCCGCGCCGGGCGGGAGCCTACGAGCAGTACTTC. This encodes CASSPRRAGAYEQYF.

This clonotype was observed many times. The CDR3 region is CASSRRLAKSTDTQYF. The CDR3 DNA is TGTGCCAGCAGTCGACGACTAGCTAAAAGCACAGATACGCAGTATTTT. V and J are TRBV27 and TRBJ2-3; 7 bases fit TRBD2. V shed 5 bases and J 0 bases; nucleotides not matched to a gene: 8. The CDR3 spans 16 residues. CDR1 and CDR2 from the germline V gene are MNHEY and SMNVEV (reference sequence).

This clonotype was picked up a small number of times. The chain has TRBV5-5 and TRBJ1-1, with D possibly TRBD1 on 6 matching bases. Trimming shortened V by 5 bases and J by 9 bases, and 11 bases separated the two germline ends. The CDR3 covers 11 residues. CDR1 SGHKS and CDR2 YYEKEE come from the germline V gene (reference sequence). CDR3 loop: CASSFGTQAFF. The CDR3 DNA reads TGTGCCAGCAGTTTCGGGACACAAGCTTTCTTT.

The rearrangement uses TRBV11-2 and TRBJ1-1; no firm D call. This CDR3 has 14 residues. Germline values: CDR1 SGHAT, CDR2 FQNNGV. The ends were cut back, 3 bases at V and 1 base at J, with 9 bases in the middle. As DNA, the CDR3 is TGTGCCAGCAGCTTCGCAGATCCGAACACTGAAGCTTTCTTT. As protein: CASSFADPNTEAFF.

This clonotype was observed many times. V gene TRBV30 combines with J gene TRBJ2-3; 11 bases are shared with TRBD1. The CDR3 spans 14 residues. The V segment lost 7 bases and the J segment 3 bases; nucleotides outside the gene matches: 6. CDR1 and CDR2 from the germline V gene are GTSNPN and SVGIG (reference sequence). The CDR3 spells CASTDRGRTDTQYF. CDR3 nucleotides: TGTGCCTCGACGGACAGGGGGCGGACAGATACGCAGTATTTT.

A few counts support this clonotype. This chain connects TRBV3-1 to TRBJ2-3; 9 bases fit TRBD1. Germline V lookup: CDR1 LGHDT, CDR2 YNNKEL (reference sequence). The CDR3 totals 13 residues. After removal of 4 bases from V and 14 bases from J, the junction contained 10 bases not matched to a gene. DNA for the CDR3: TGTGCCAGCAGCCGACCACCGGGACAGGGTCGGTATTTT. It encodes CASSRPPGQGRYF.

The chain carries TRBV10-3 and TRBJ1-6; D call uncertain. V was cut by 2 bases and J by 0 bases, with 11 bases left in between. CDR1 and CDR2 from the germline V gene are ENHRY and SYGVKD. The CDR3 extends over 17 amino acids. The DNA of the CDR3 is TGTGCCATCAGTGAGGTCCCCGGGAGCTCCTATAATTCACCCCTCCACTTT. It yields the protein CAISEVPGSSYNSPLHF.

At least ten counts were recorded for this clonotype. The V gene is TRBV9, the J gene TRBJ2-1, with D unclear. CDR1 is SGDLS and CDR2 is YYNGEE in the germline V gene. The CDR3 has 12 amino acids. The germline V and J ends were trimmed by 1 base and 9 bases, with 8 bases remaining between them. Here the CDR3 DNA reads TGTGCCAGCAGCGTACTCCTGGGTGAGCAGTTCTTC. Its translation: CASSVLLGEQFF.